The clone carrying this TCR beta chain appeared once. The source of the sample is a study of T cell responses to AZD1222 COVID-19 vaccine. The assay was immunoSEQ multiplex PCR, and TCRdb's table has in-frame clones only and misses some. The sample includes 90,000 or so clones, 80% to 90% of them seen just once. This CDR3 is built from 12 residues. The V end lost 9 bases, the J end lost 8 bases, and 14 bases lay between the germline ends. This material consisted of peripheral blood, taken on day 0 of AZD1222 vaccination. This sequence was found in an adult in good health. The V gene is TRBV12-3 or TRBV12-4, the J gene TRBJ1-3; D is ambiguous. CDR3 residues: CASTLGEDTIYF. The CDR3 DNA reads TGTGCCAGTACACTCGGGGAGGACACCATATATTTT.